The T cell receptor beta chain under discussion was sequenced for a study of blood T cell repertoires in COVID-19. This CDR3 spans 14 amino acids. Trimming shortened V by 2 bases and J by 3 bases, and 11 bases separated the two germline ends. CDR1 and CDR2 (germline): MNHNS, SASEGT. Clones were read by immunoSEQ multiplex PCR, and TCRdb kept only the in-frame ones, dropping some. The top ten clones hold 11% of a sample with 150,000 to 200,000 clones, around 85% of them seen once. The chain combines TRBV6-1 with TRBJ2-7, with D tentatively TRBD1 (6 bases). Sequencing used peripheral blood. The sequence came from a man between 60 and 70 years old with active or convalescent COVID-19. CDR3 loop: CASSERDISYEQYF. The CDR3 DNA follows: TGTGCCAGCAGTGAAAGGGACATTAGCTACGAGCAGTACTTC.